Below are 4 T cell receptor beta chains sequenced from a single sample in a study of CD8 T cells in ankylosing spondylitis. TCRdb reprocessed the 5' RACE reads via MiXCR and lists one record per CDR3 protein. The profile shows over 100,000 distinct CDR3 sequences, about 7% of them singletons. Input material: blood, either unsorted or a sorted T cell fraction (not recorded which). These receptors were collected from a male donor with ankylosing spondylitis or in good health (not recorded which).

This clonotype was observed a handful of times. The chain uses TRBV3-1 and TRBJ2-7; D ambiguous. Between the trimmed V and J ends, which lost 3 bases and 4 bases, there was a span of 10 bases. The CDR3 runs to 13 residues. CDR1 LGHDT and CDR2 YNNKEL come from the germline V gene (reference sequence). This CDR3 is CASSHPRAYEQYF. The DNA for the CDR3 is TGTGCCAGCAGCCATCCCCGGGCGTACGAGCAGTACTTC.

This clonotype was recorded many times. V is TRBV5-1 and J is TRBJ1-1, with D maybe TRBD1 (6 bases). This CDR3 comprises 15 residues. The V end lost 5 bases, the J end lost 1 base, and 15 bases lay between the germline ends. Germline V lookup: CDR1 SGHRS, CDR2 YFSETQ. As DNA, the CDR3 is TGCGCCAGCAGACCAACCGGGGGCCCGAACACTGAAGCTTTCTTT. This sequence encodes CASRPTGGPNTEAFF.

V gene TRBV29-1 combines with J gene TRBJ1-5, with D hard to call. Germline loops: CDR1 SQVTM, CDR2 ANQGSEA. V was clipped by 5 bases and J by 3 bases, with 5 bases between them. The CDR3 is made up of 11 amino acids. Written as DNA, the CDR3 is TGCAGCGTTAGCAACAATCAGCCCCAGCATTTT. It yields the protein CSVSNNQPQHF.

This clonotype was recorded many times. This chain connects TRBV27 to TRBJ1-5; the D is unclear. V lost 3 bases to trimming and J lost 7 bases, with 7 bases between them. Germline values: CDR1 MNHEY, CDR2 SMNVEV (reference sequence). This CDR3 has 12 residues. As DNA, the CDR3 is TGTGCCAGCAGTTTCCCCGACCAGCCCCAGCATTTT. It is translated as CASSFPDQPQHF.